This T cell receptor (beta chain) was documented in a study of early T cells in non-severe SARS-CoV-2 infection. Study details: Alpha and beta chains were unpaired, from unsorted whole-blood bulk RNA.

Individual cDNA molecules received unique molecular identifiers. TCRdb re-analysed the 5' RACE reads in MiXCR, keeping a single row per CDR3 protein. Of around 100,000 distinct CDR3 sequences in the sample, around 12% were seen once. The CDR3 is 12 residues long. Germline V gene sequence: CDR1 MNHEY, CDR2 SMNVEV (reference sequence). V gave up 3 bases and J gave up 4 bases, with 7 bases separating them. The origin of this receptor is an adult who was a healthcare worker with PCR-confirmed SARS-CoV-2 infection or an uninfected control (not recorded which). V usage is TRBV27 and J usage is TRBJ2-7, with unresolved D. Sequenced input: whole blood. As DNA, the CDR3 is TGTGCCAGCAGTTTTTTAGGATACGAGCAGTACTTC. Translation gives CASSFLGYEQYF.